The clone carrying this TCR beta chain has more than one count but fewer than ten. The antigen remains undetermined. There are 15 residues in the CDR3. Germline values: CDR1 SGHRS, CDR2 YFSETQ. Trimming stripped 4 bases from V and 2 bases from J, with 16 bases between. The sample originates from a study of follicular helper T cells after annual influenza vaccination. Study-wide background: Blood was drawn on days 0, 7 and 28 after vaccination. Findings and limits, study-wide: Recurrent ICOS+CD38+ cTfh clonotypes included tetramer and AIM influenza-specific ones. Just about 9.5-21% of cells analyzed had recovered productive TCRB sequences.

Profiling relied on immunoSEQ multiplex PCR, and the TCRdb table lists in-frame clones only, not all of them. This repertoire shows several thousand clones, roughly 84% found once; its top ten account for less than 2%. Time point specified: 2015-2016 season, 7 days after influenza vaccination. Blood volume per time point ranged from roughly 35 to 110 mL. The chain uses TRBV5-1 and TRBJ2-7; perhaps TRBD2 as D (6 bases). The sequence derives from an adult who received the influenza vaccine. The specimen was CXCR5+ CD38- circulating T follicular helper cells from blood, collected 7 days after influenza vaccination. Subset described: circulating Tfh, non-naive CD4+CXCR5+PD-1+ (ICOS+CD38+ or ICOS-CD38-). The CDR3 nucleotides read TGCGCCAGCAGCCGCGGGGACGGAACAACCTACGAGCAGTACTTC. Residues: CASSRGDGTTYEQYF. Combining the CDR3 with reference TRBV5-1 and TRBJ2-7 gives the whole variable domain KAGVTQTPRYLIKTRGQQVTLSCSPISGHRSVSWYQQTPGQGLQFLFEYFSETQRNKGNFPGRFSGRQFSNSRSEMNVSTLELGDSALYLCASSRGDGTTYEQYFGPGTRLTVT.